The clone carrying this T cell receptor (beta chain) was seen only a few times. Its target is unknown. There are 15 residues in the CDR3. V was pared by 1 base and J by 1 base, with 10 bases between. Germline values: CDR1 LGHDT, CDR2 YNNKEL (reference sequence). These data are taken from a study of human T cells and chemical hapten exposure. At the level of the study: Application of 0.01% DPC to the upper back was done by patch test, with a reading at 6 days. Cases of alopecia areata, totalis or universalis occurred in a predominantly female patient group.

Time point specified: pre-sensitization, week 0. Treatment: therapeutic diphenylcyclopropenone sensitization with weekly scalp DPC. Per the authors' pipeline: Per-sample TCR counts ranged from about 20,000 to 750,000, median roughly 87,000. Using its own MiXCR run on the RACE reads, TCRdb lists one record per CDR3 protein. The V and J calls were determined by TCRdb, not by the authors. Of over 300,000 distinct CDR3 sequences in the sample, 4.5% to 5.5% were seen once. The study, taken as a whole, reports: Because all patients had alopecia, their immune responses might differ from healthy ones.

The V and J genes are TRBV3-1 and TRBJ1-1; D is undetermined. The sequenced sample was whole blood, obtained in connection with sensitization to the hapten diphenylcyclopropenone (DPC). This TCR was sampled from a woman aged 45-65 years with alopecia areata. Some clones in this sample may be carry-over from other donors' samples. The CDR3 coding sequence is TGTGCCAGCAGCCAAGGTCGTCCGGGGAACACTGAAGCTTTCTTT. Translation gives CASSQGRPGNTEAFF.